This is a list of T cell receptor beta chains from one sample in a study of T cell repertoires in cytomegalovirus infection. TCRdb passed the reads through MiXCR, listing each CDR3 protein once. The sample lists about 400,000 distinct CDR3 sequences; 15% to 20% were seen once. Material for sequencing was PBMCs. The receptors here all came from a human donor in good health (CMV status not recorded). Some clones in this sample may be carry-over from other donors' samples. CDR3s include the opening cysteine and the closing phenylalanine or tryptophan. The D gene is left open where the match is weak. Only part of the rows carry a size: once, few, many, or a class if the clone is expanded.

clone_size	d_call	v_call	j_call	cdr3_nt	cdr3_aa
NA	NA	TRBV7-7	TRBJ1-1	TGTGCCAGCAGCTTAGCGCGAGAAATGAACACTGAAGCTTTCTTT	CASSLAREMNTEAFF
NA	NA	TRBV28	TRBJ2-1	TGTGCCAGCAATACTAGCCCCACCTACAATGAGCAGTTCTTC	CASNTSPTYNEQFF
many	NA	TRBV12-3/TRBV12-4	TRBJ2-1	TGTGCCAGCAGCGGTCGTACAAATGAGCAGTTCTTC	CASSGRTNEQFF
many	TRBD1	TRBV7-2	TRBJ2-1	TGTGCCAGCAGCTCCGGGACAGCCACCTACAATGAGCAGTTCTTC	CASSSGTATYNEQFF
few	NA	TRBV20-1	TRBJ2-1	TGCAGTGCTAGCGGGTGGTCCTACAATGAGCAGTTCTTC	CSASGWSYNEQFF
few	TRBD1	TRBV2	TRBJ2-5	TGTGCCAGCAGTGGGACAGGGGGCGAGGAGACCCAGTACTTC	CASSGTGGEETQYF
NA	NA	TRBV27	TRBJ2-4	TGTGCCAGCAGTTTATCCCCTAATATAGCCAAAAACATTCAGTACTTC	CASSLSPNIAKNIQYF
few	TRBD1	TRBV20-1	TRBJ1-5	TGCAGTGCTGATTCCGGGACAGGGAGGGCTCAGCCCCAGCATTTT	CSADSGTGRAQPQHF
NA	NA	TRBV9	TRBJ2-7	TGTGCCAGCAGCGTAACCGGCGGCTACGAGCAGTACTTC	CASSVTGGYEQYF
NA	NA	TRBV7-9	TRBJ2-1	TGTGCCAGCAGCTTAGTGAGGGGAAATGAGCAGTTCTTC	CASSLVRGNEQFF
many	TRBD2	TRBV12-3/TRBV12-4	TRBJ2-3	TGTGCCAGCAGTCCAGCGGGACCGAGCACAGATACGCAGTATTTT	CASSPAGPSTDTQYF
many	NA	TRBV12-3/TRBV12-4	TRBJ2-1	TGTGCCAGCAGTTTAGGCCCAGGGACAAGTTCCCACAATGAGCAGTTCTTC	CASSLGPGTSSHNEQFF
NA	NA	TRBV2	TRBJ1-1	TGTGCCAGCAGTGCAGAGGGGGGCACTGAAGCTTTCTTT	CASSAEGGTEAFF
few	NA	TRBV6-1	TRBJ2-7	TGTGCGGCATGGGGGCACTCCTACGAGCAGTACTTC	CAAWGHSYEQYF
many	NA	TRBV7-4	TRBJ1-5	TGTGCCAGCAGCTTTTTACTTAGCAATCAGCCCCAGCATTTT	CASSFLLSNQPQHF
many	NA	TRBV11-2	TRBJ2-7	TGTGCCAGCAGCTTAGACAGGGCCCCTTCCCACTACGAGCAGTACTTC	CASSLDRAPSHYEQYF
many	NA	TRBV7-2	TRBJ2-1	TGTGCCAGCAGCACGGGACTGCCAGAGAGATACAATGAGCAGTTCTTC	CASSTGLPERYNEQFF
many	NA	TRBV7-9	TRBJ2-3	TGTGCCAGCAGCTTCGGTTCAGGAGGGCACACAGATACGCAGTATTTT	CASSFGSGGHTDTQYF
NA	NA	TRBV7-9	TRBJ2-1	TGTGCCAGCAGCGAGGGAGCCCCCGATGAGCAGTTCTTC	CASSEGAPDEQFF
many	NA	TRBV7-2	TRBJ1-4	TGTGCCAGCAGCTTAAGAACAAACACTAATGAAAAACTGTTTTTT	CASSLRTNTNEKLFF
many	NA	TRBV7-2	TRBJ2-1	TGTGCCAGCAGCTACAAGATCGGTTGGCCCTACAATGAGCAGTTCTTC	CASSYKIGWPYNEQFF
NA	NA	TRBV12-5	TRBJ2-1	TGTGCTAGTGGTTCCGAAACCAATGAGCAGTTCTTC	CASGSETNEQFF
few	NA	TRBV6-1	TRBJ2-1	TGTGCCAGCAGTGGTCGAGGGGGGGCCTACAATGAGCAGTTCTTC	CASSGRGGAYNEQFF
few	NA	TRBV9	TRBJ2-5	TGTGCCAGCAGCGCCTATGACCGACCCCAAGAGACCCAGTACTTC	CASSAYDRPQETQYF
many	NA	TRBV7-2	TRBJ2-7	TGTGCCAGCAGCGCCGACTTGCAGACCTACGAGCAGTACTTC	CASSADLQTYEQYF
NA	NA	TRBV7-2	TRBJ2-1	TGTGCCAGCAGCTTACTCCGCAGGGTTAATGAGCAGTTCTTC	CASSLLRRVNEQFF
few	TRBD1	TRBV4-1	TRBJ2-7	TGCGCCAGCAGCCAAGGACAGGGATCCTACGAGCAGTACTTC	CASSQGQGSYEQYF
NA	TRBD1	TRBV6-1	TRBJ1-4	TGTGCCAGCGTACAGGGGGCAACTAATGAAAAACTGTTTTTT	CASVQGATNEKLFF
many	TRBD2	TRBV7-2	TRBJ2-5	TGTGCCAGCAAACGGACTAGCGGGAGTATGGAGACCCAGTACTTC	CASKRTSGSMETQYF
few	TRBD2	TRBV2	TRBJ2-2	TGTGCCAGCCAAACTAGCGGGAGGGCCGCCGGGGAGCTGTTTTTT	CASQTSGRAAGELFF
NA	NA	TRBV19	TRBJ2-3	TGTGCCAGTAGCCCAGACAGTTCCTCTAGCACAGATACGCAGTATTTT	CASSPDSSSSTDTQYF
NA	NA	TRBV2	TRBJ1-2	TGTGCCAGCAGTGAACTCCGGAAAGCTAACTATGGCTACACCTTC	CASSELRKANYGYTF
many	TRBD1	TRBV7-6	TRBJ2-7	TGTGCCAGCAGCCCCGACAGGGGGTATTCCGAGCAGTACTTC	CASSPDRGYSEQYF
NA	TRBD1	TRBV20-1	TRBJ2-3	TGCAGTGGACAGGGGGCAACAGATACGCAGTATTTT	CSGQGATDTQYF
many	NA	TRBV7-2	TRBJ1-6	TGTGCCAGCAGCCCCGCTGGGTTAAATTCACCCCTCCACTTT	CASSPAGLNSPLHF